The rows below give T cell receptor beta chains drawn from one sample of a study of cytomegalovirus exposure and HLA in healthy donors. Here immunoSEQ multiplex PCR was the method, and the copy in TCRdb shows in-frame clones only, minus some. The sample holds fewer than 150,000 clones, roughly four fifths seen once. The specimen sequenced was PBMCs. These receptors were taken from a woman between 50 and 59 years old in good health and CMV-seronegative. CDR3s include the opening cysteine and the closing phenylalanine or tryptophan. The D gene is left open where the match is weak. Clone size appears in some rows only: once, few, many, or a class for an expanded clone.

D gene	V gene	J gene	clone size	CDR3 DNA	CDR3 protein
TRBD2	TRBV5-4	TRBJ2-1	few	TGTGCCAGCAGCTTGGCCTCTAGCGGCGCCTACAATGAGCAGTTCTTC	CASSLASSGAYNEQFF
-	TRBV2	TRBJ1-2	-	TGTGCCAGCAGTCTGGAGGTAGGGGGATCCCATGGCTACACCTTC	CASSLEVGGSHGYTF
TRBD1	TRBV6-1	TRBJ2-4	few	TGTGCCAGCAGTGAAAGGGGACAGGGCCTTGGCTTC	CASSERGQGLGF
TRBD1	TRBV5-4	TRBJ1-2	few	TGTGCCAGCAGATCCGGACAGGGCGGCTACACCTTC	CASRSGQGGYTF
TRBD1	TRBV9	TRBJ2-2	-	TGTGCCAGCAGCGGTCAGACAGGGGCGAACACCGGGGAGCTGTTTTTT	CASSGQTGANTGELFF
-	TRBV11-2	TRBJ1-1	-	TGTGCCAGCAGCTTAGACTGGGGCAGTGAAGCTTTCTTT	CASSLDWGSEAFF
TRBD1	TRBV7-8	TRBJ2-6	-	TGTGCCAGCAGATCCACAGGGGACGGGGCCAACGTCCTGACTTTC	CASRSTGDGANVLTF
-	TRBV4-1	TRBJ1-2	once	TGCGCCAGCAGCCATTGGGGGGGGGAACGGGGCTACACCTTC	CASSHWGGERGYTF
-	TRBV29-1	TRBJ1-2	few	TGCAGCGTGGGAGGGGGAGACACCTATGGCTACACCTTC	CSVGGGDTYGYTF
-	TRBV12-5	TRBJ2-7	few	TGTGCTAGTGGTTTGGTATACCCGGATTCACTACGAGAGCAGTACTTC	CASGLVYPDSLREQYF
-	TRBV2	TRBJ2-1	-	TGTGCCAGCAGTGAGCAGACTCCCTACAATGAGCAGTTCTTC	CASSEQTPYNEQFF
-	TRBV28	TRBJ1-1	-	TGTGCCAGCATGGTTCCGGGACAGAACACTGAAGCTTTCTTT	CASMVPGQNTEAFF
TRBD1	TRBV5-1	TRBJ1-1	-	TGCGCCAGCAGCTCGGGACAGGGGACTGAAGCTTTCTTT	CASSSGQGTEAFF
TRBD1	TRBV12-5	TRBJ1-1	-	TGTGCTAGCGGCGCTGACAGGGTGGAGAACACTGAAGCTTTCTTT	CASGADRVENTEAFF
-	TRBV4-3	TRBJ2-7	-	TGCGCCAGCAGCCAAGCCCAGGGCCCCTACGAGCAGTACTTC	CASSQAQGPYEQYF
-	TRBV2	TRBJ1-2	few	TGTGCCAGCAGTGAGGGACTCTTCTATGGCTACACCTTC	CASSEGLFYGYTF
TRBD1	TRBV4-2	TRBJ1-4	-	TGTGCCAGCAGCCCGAATGGGGCAGGGGGGAACGAAAAACTGTTTTTT	CASSPNGAGGNEKLFF
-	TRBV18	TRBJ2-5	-	TGTGCCAGCTCACCCTTATATACAAAACAAGAGACCCAGTACTTC	CASSPLYTKQETQYF
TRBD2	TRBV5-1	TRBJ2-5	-	TGCGCCAGCAACGAGGCGGGGGAAAAAGAGACCCAGTACTTC	CASNEAGEKETQYF
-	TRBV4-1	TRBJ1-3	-	TGCGCCAGCAGCGTGACAGTCCACTCTGGAAACACCATATATTTT	CASSVTVHSGNTIYF
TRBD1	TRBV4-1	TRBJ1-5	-	TGCGCCAGCAGCCAAGGGGCAGGGGGCACCAATCAGCCCCAGCATTTT	CASSQGAGGTNQPQHF
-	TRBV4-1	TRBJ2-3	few	TGCGCCAGCAGCCGATTCCCGGGTCTCAAAGCAGCAGATACGCAGTATTTT	CASSRFPGLKAADTQYF
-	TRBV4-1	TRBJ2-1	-	TGCGCCAGCAGCCAAGGAAAACAGGGTGGTCCGGACAATGAGCAGTTCTTC	CASSQGKQGGPDNEQFF
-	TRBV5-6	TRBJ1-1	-	TGTGCCAGCAGCTTGTTGAGTTCCACTGAAGCTTTCTTT	CASSLLSSTEAFF
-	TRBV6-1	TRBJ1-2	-	TGTGCCAGCAGTGAAATGGCAGGGTTTGGCTACACCTTC	CASSEMAGFGYTF
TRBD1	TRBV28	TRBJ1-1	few	TGTGCCAGCAGGGCACAGGGGGGGAACACTGAAGCTTTCTTT	CASRAQGGNTEAFF
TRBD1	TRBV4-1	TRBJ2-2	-	TGCGCCAGCAGACATCCCTCGGGACAGGTGACCGGGGAGCTGTTTTTT	CASRHPSGQVTGELFF
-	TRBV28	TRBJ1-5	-	TGTGCCAGCAGTTTAAGGGTTGGGGCTCAGCCCCAGCATTTT	CASSLRVGAQPQHF
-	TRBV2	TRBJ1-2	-	TGTGCCAGCCCGGGGAACGAGGTCAATAGGCGGGATGGCTACACCTTC	CASPGNEVNRRDGYTF
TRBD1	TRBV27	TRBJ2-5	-	TGTGCCAGCAGTCCCAACAGGGGTCGACGAGTTTGGGAGACCCAGTACTTC	CASSPNRGRRVWETQYF
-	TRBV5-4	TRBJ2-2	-	TGTGCCAGCAGCTTCCACCCAGGCCTGAACACCGGAGAGCTGTTTTTT	CASSFHPGLNTGELFF
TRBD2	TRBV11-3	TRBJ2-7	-	TGTGCCAGCAGCCCGGGGACTAGCGGGGGCCTCGGGGAGCAGTACTTC	CASSPGTSGGLGEQYF
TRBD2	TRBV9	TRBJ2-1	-	TGTGCCAGCAGCGTAGGGGGCGGGGGTTACCTCAATGAGCAGTTCTTC	CASSVGGGGYLNEQFF
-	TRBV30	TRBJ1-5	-	TGTGCCTGGTCATCCGGGGGTGGTCAGCCCCAGCATTTT	CAWSSGGGQPQHF
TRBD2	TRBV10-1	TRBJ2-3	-	TGCGCCAGCAGTGACGGTCTAGCGGGGGCGTTGGGCACAGATACGCAGTATTTT	CASSDGLAGALGTDTQYF
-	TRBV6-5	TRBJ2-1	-	TGTGCCAGCAGACGACACGCCAATGAGCAGTTCTTC	CASRRHANEQFF
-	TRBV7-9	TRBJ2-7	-	TGTGCCAGCAGCCTCGACAGAGAGACCAACGAGCAGTACTTC	CASSLDRETNEQYF
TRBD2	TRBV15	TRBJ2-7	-	TGTGCCACCAGCAGACCGGGACTAGCGGCTTCCGAGCAGTACTTC	CATSRPGLAASEQYF
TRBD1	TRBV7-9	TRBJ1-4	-	TGTGCCAGCAGCCTCGACAGGGAAGCTGAAAAACTGTTTTTT	CASSLDREAEKLFF
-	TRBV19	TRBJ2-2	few	TGTGCCAGTAGTAATCGGGCAGGGGACATCGGGGAGCTGTTTTTT	CASSNRAGDIGELFF
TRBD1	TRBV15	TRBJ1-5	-	TGTGCCACCAGCAGACCCGGGACAGGGACTAGCAATCAGCCCCAGCATTTT	CATSRPGTGTSNQPQHF